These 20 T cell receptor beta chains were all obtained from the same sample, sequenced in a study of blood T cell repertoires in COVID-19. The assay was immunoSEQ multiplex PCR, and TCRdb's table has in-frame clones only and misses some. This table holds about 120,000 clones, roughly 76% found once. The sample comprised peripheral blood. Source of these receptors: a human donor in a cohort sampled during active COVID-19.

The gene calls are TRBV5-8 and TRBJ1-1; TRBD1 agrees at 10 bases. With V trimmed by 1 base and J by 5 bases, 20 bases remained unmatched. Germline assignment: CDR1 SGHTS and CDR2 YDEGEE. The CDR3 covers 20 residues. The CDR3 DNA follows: TGTGCCAGCAGCTTGTGGGGATTACCCGGGACAGGGGCTTTGAGGACTGAAGCTTTCTTT. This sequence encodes CASSLWGLPGTGALRTEAFF.

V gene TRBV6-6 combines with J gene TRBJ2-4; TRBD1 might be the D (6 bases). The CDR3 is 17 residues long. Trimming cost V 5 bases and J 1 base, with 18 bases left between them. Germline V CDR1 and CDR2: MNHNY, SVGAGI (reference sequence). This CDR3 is CASSRGGTPVAKNIQYF. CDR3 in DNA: TGTGCCAGCAGTCGGGGTGGGACACCAGTGGCCAAAAACATTCAGTACTTC.

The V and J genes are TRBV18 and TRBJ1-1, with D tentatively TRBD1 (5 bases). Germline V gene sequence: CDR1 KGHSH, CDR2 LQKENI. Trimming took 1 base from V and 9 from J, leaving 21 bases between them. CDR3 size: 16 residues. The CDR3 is CASSPLTYGQEAKAFF. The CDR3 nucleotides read TGTGCCAGCTCACCACTGACGTATGGACAAGAAGCCAAAGCTTTCTTT.

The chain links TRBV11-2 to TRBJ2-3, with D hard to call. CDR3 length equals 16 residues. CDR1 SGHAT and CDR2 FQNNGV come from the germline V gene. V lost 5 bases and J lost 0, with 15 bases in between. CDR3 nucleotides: TGTGCCAGCAGCATTTTCTTTACAGTTAGCACAGATACGCAGTATTTT. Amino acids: CASSIFFTVSTDTQYF. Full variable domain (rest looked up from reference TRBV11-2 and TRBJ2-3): EAGVAQSPRYKIIEKRQSVAFWCNPISGHATLYWYQQILGQGPKLLIQFQNNGVVDDSQLPKDRFSAERLKGVDSTLKIQPAKLEDSAVYLCASSIFFTVSTDTQYFGPGTRLTVL.

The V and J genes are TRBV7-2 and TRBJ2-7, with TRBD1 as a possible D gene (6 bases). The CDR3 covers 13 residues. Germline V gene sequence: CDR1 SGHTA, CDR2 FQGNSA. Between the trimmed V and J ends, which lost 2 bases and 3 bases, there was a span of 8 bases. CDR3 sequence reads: CASSLIQGYEQYF. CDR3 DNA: TGTGCCAGCAGCTTAATACAGGGCTACGAGCAGTACTTC.

This CDR3 is CASSRASSGGVFGYTF. The DNA of the CDR3 is TGTGCCAGCAGCCGCGCGTCGTCAGGGGGCGTTTTTGGCTACACCTTC. The chain recombines TRBV11-2 with TRBJ1-2, with 8 bases matching TRBD1. This CDR3 is built from 16 residues. CDR1 is SGHAT, CDR2 FQNNGV, per germline. V lost 5 bases and J lost 7; bases outside the gene matches: 15.

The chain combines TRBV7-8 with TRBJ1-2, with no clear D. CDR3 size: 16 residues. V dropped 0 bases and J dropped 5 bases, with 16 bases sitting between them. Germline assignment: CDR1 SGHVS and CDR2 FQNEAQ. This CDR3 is CASSLASLYAAYGYTF. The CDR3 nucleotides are TGTGCCAGCAGCTTAGCGTCTTTGTATGCGGCTTATGGCTACACCTTC.

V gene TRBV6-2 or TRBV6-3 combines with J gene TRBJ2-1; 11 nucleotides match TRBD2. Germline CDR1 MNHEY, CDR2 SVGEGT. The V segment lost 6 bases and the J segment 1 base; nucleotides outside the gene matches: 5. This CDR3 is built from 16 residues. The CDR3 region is CASSTRTSGSYNEQFF. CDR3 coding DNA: TGTGCCAGCAGCACCCGGACTAGCGGGTCCTACAATGAGCAGTTCTTC.

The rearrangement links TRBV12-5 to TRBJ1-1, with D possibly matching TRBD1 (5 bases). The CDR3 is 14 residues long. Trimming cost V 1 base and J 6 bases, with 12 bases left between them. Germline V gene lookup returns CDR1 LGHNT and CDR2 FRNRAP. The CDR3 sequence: CASGLGGGKPEAFF. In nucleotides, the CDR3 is TGTGCTAGTGGTTTGGGCGGGGGAAAGCCTGAAGCTTTCTTT.

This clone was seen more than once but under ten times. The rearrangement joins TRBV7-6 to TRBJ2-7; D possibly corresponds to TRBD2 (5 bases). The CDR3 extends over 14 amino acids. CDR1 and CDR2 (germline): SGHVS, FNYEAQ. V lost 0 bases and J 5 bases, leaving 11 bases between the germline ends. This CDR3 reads CASSLAGNLHEQYF. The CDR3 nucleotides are TGTGCCAGCAGCTTAGCCGGGAACCTGCACGAGCAGTACTTC.

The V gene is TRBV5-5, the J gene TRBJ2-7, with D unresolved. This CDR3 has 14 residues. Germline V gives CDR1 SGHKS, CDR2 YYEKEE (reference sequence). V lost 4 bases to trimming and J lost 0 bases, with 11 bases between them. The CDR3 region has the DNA TGTGCCAGCAGCCACGGTGATATCTCCTACGAGCAGTACTTC. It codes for CASSHGDISYEQYF.

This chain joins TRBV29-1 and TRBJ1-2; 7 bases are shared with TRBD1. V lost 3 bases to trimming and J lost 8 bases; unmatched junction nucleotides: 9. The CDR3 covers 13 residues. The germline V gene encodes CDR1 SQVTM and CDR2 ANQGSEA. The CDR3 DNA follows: TGCAGCGTTGACTCTACAGGGGTGGAGGGCTACACCTTC. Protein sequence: CSVDSTGVEGYTF.

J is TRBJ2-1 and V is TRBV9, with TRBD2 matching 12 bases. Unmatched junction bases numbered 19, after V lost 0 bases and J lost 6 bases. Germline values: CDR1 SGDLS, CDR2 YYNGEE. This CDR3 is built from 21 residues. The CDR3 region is CASSVGVTSGRRRSFSNEQFF. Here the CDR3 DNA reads TGTGCCAGCAGCGTAGGTGTTACTAGCGGGAGGAGGCGATCTTTTTCCAATGAGCAGTTCTTC.

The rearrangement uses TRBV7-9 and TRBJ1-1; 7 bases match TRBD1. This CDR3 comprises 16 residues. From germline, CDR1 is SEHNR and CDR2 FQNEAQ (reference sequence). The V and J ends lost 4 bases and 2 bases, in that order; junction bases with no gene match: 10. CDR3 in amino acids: CASSWDSRTGNTEAFF. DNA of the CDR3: TGTGCCAGCAGCTGGGATTCGCGGACAGGAAACACTGAAGCTTTCTTT. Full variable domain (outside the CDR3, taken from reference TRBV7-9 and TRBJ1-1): DTGVSQNPRHKITKRGQNVTFRCDPISEHNRLYWYRQTLGQGPEFLTYFQNEAQLEKSRLLSDRFSAERPKGSFSTLEIQRTEQGDSAMYLCASSWDSRTGNTEAFFGQGTRLTVV.

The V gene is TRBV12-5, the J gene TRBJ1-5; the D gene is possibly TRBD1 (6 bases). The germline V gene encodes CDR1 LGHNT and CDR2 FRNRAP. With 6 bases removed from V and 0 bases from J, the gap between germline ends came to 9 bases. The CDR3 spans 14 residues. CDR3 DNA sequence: TGTGCTAGTGGACAGGGCGATAGCAATCAGCCCCAGCATTTT. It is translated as CASGQGDSNQPQHF. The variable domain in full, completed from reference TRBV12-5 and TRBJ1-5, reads DARVTQTPRHKVTEMGQEVTMRCQPILGHNTVFWYRQTMMQGLELLAYFRNRAPLDDSGMPKDRFSAEMPDATLATLKIQPSEPRDSAVYFCASGQGDSNQPQHFGDGTRLSIL.

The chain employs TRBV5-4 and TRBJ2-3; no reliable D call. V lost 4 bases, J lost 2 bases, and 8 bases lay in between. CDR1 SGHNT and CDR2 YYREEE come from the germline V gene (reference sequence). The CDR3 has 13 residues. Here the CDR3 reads CASSVTATDTQYF. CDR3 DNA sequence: TGTGCCAGCAGCGTTACAGCCACAGATACGCAGTATTTT. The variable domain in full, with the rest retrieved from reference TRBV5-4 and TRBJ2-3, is ETGVTQSPTHLIKTRGQQVTLRCSSQSGHNTVSWYQQALGQGPQFIFQYYREEENGRGNFPPRFSGLQFPNYSSELNVNALELDDSALYLCASSVTATDTQYFGPGTRLTVL.

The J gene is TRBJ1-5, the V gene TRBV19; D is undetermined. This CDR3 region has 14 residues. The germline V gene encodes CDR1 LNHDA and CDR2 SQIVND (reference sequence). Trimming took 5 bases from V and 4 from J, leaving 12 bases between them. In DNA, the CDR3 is TGTGCCAGTAGTCCCCGACGGGGTAATCAGCCCCAGCATTTT. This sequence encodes CASSPRRGNQPQHF.

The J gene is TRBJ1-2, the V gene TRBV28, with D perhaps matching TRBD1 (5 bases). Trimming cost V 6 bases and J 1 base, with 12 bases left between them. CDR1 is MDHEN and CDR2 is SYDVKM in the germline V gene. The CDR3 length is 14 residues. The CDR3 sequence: CASSPTENNYGYTF. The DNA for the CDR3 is TGTGCCAGCAGCCCGACAGAGAATAACTATGGCTACACCTTC.

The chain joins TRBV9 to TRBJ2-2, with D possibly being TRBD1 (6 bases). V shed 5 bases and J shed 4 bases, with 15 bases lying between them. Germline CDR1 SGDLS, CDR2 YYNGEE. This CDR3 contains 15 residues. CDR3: CASRLTGSGTGELFF. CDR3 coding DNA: TGTGCCAGCAGGCTGACAGGTTCGGGCACCGGGGAGCTGTTTTTT.

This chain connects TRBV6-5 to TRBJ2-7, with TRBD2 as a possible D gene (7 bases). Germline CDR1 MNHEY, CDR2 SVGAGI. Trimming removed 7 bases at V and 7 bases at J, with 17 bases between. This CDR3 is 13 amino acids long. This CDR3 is CASNRQAGGEQYF. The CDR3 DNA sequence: TGTGCCAGCAACCGACAGGCCGGGGGGGAGCAGTACTTC.